A single sample gave rise to the 32 T cell receptor beta chains below, sequenced in a study of T-cell reconstitution after alpha-beta-depleted transplantation in children. Preparation of the TCRbeta library used unique molecular identifiers. TCRdb redid the calling of the PCR reads with MiXCR, one entry per CDR3 protein. The table includes about 640,000 distinct CDR3 sequences, 10% to 15% detected once. Sequences were derived from PBMCs, mostly from graft donor cells, sampled 360 days after TCRalphabeta/CD19-depleted stem cell transplant. These receptor sequences come from a male patient younger than 18 who had a stem cell transplant for acute myeloid leukemia, so the T cells may come from the graft donor.

This clonotype was counted many times. The rearrangement links TRBV29-1 to TRBJ2-2; TRBD2 aligns across 11 bases. Germline V lookup: CDR1 SQVTM, CDR2 ANQGSEA. This CDR3 is 15 amino acids long. The V segment lost 7 bases and the J segment 4 bases; nucleotides outside the gene matches: 8. CDR3 amino acids: CSAFASGRTTGELFF. The CDR3 DNA reads as TGCAGCGCTTTCGCTAGCGGGAGGACCACCGGGGAGCTGTTTTTT.

To note about this clonotype: At one end, the junction sequence differs from germline, possibly due to a read error. The chain is built from TRBV7-7 and TRBJ2-5, with D possibly matching TRBD2 (6 bases). In germline, CDR1 is SSHAT, CDR2 FNYEAQ (reference sequence). This CDR3 has 15 residues. The DNA of the CDR3 is TGTGCTAGCAGCTTAGGAGGGGTAGTCCAAGAGACCCAGTACTTC. Its translation: CASSLGGVVQETQYF. The full variable domain, with the rest looked up from reference TRBV7-7 and TRBJ2-5, is GAGVSQSPRYKVTKRGQDVTLRCDPISSHATLYWYQQALGQGPEFLTYFNYEAQPDKSGLPSDRFSAERPEGSISTLTIQRTEQRDSAMYRCASSLGGVVQETQYFGPGTRLLVL.

This clonotype was observed a handful of times. One end of the junction varies from germline; a read error may be responsible. The chain carries TRBV7-7 and TRBJ1-2, with D hard to call. The CDR3 consists of 17 residues. CDR1 SSHAT and CDR2 FNYEAQ come from the germline V gene (reference sequence). The CDR3 coding sequence is TGTGCTAGCAGCTTAGCGTGGTTTCGGGCCACTAACTATGGCTACACCTTC. Translation gives CASSLAWFRATNYGYTF.

This clonotype was detected a few times. The chain links TRBV20-1 to TRBJ2-2; 8 positions match TRBD2. CDR1 is DFQATT and CDR2 is SNEGSKA in the germline V gene (reference sequence). This CDR3 is 14 amino acids long. V trimming: 2 bases; J trimming: 7 bases; junction bases outside the gene matches: 6. The CDR3 reads CSARMGLGGGELFF. The CDR3 DNA reads TGCAGTGCTAGAATGGGACTAGGAGGCGGGGAGCTGTTTTTT.

There are many counts of this clonotype. The chain carries TRBV5-1 and TRBJ2-3, with D unresolved. This CDR3 comprises 14 residues. Germline CDR1 and CDR2: SGHRS and YFSETQ. V was clipped by 0 bases and J by 3 bases, with 8 bases between them. The CDR3 DNA is TGCGCCAGCAGCTTGGTCTCAGAAACAGATACGCAGTATTTT. Its translation: CASSLVSETDTQYF.

This clonotype was counted many times. The chain combines TRBV10-3 with TRBJ1-2, with D perhaps TRBD1 (6 bases). Germline CDR1 reads ENHRY; CDR2 reads SYGVKD. The CDR3 length is 14 residues. Trimming stripped 0 bases from V and 3 bases from J, with 8 bases between. The CDR3 is CAISESQGYYGYTF. Written as DNA, the CDR3 is TGTGCCATCAGTGAGTCTCAGGGGTACTATGGCTACACCTTC.

As to this clonotype: This likely comes from a read error, as the CDR3 has no conserved phenylalanine or tryptophan at its end. The rearrangement uses TRBV19 and TRBJ1-2; TRBD1 agrees at 7 bases. This CDR3 has 14 amino acids. Germline loops: CDR1 LNHDA, CDR2 SQIVND (reference sequence). The V segment lost 5 bases and the J segment 5 bases; nucleotides outside the gene matches: 8. In DNA, the CDR3 is TGTGCCAGTAGTTTTACAGGGGCCGCATATGGCTACACCTAC. Translating gives CASSFTGAAYGYTY.

This clonotype was observed many times. The chain has TRBV9 and TRBJ2-5; D gene uncertain. The germline CDR1 and CDR2 sequences are SGDLS and YYNGEE. CDR3 size: 13 residues. Trimming stripped 0 bases from V and 5 bases from J, with 8 bases between. The CDR3 sequence: CASSVGGRETQYF. In DNA, the CDR3 is TGTGCCAGCAGCGTAGGAGGCCGGGAGACCCAGTACTTC.

At least ten counts were recorded for this clonotype. The chain combines TRBV5-1 with TRBJ2-7, with 14 bases lining up with TRBD2. This CDR3 region has 14 residues. Germline lookup yields CDR1 SGHRS and CDR2 YFSETQ. V lost 6 bases to trimming and J lost 3 bases; unmatched junction nucleotides: 2. Here the CDR3 reads CASKGTSGSYEQYF. The CDR3 nucleotides read TGCGCCAGCAAAGGGACTAGCGGGAGCTACGAGCAGTACTTC.

V usage is TRBV12-3 or TRBV12-4 and J usage is TRBJ2-1, with 8 bases matching TRBD2. CDR3 length: 15 amino acids. J was trimmed by 3 bases and V by 3 bases; bases with no gene match: 4. CDR3 coding DNA: TGTGCCAGCAGTTTTCCAGCGGGAGTCTACAATGAGCAGTTCTTC. It is translated as CASSFPAGVYNEQFF.

This clonotype has at least ten counts. J is TRBJ2-5 and V is TRBV5-1; possibly TRBD1 or TRBD2 for D (6 bases each). V was shortened by 4 bases and J by 0 bases, with 22 bases between the two germline ends. Germline loops: CDR1 SGHRS, CDR2 YFSETQ. The CDR3 runs to 18 residues. The CDR3 here is CASSPEGLWGPHQETQYF. CDR3 nucleotide sequence: TGCGCCAGCAGCCCGGAGGGACTCTGGGGGCCCCACCAAGAGACCCAGTACTTC.

This clonotype was detected a few times. The V gene is TRBV5-1, the J gene TRBJ2-1, with TRBD2 identical over 9 bases. CDR1 is SGHRS, CDR2 YFSETQ, per germline. CDR3 size: 14 residues. V shed 4 bases and J 8 bases; nucleotides not matched to a gene: 7. For the CDR3, the DNA is TGCGCCAGCAGCCTTAGCGGGAGAACAGATGAGCAGTTCTTC. Amino acids: CASSLSGRTDEQFF. The full variable domain, completed using reference TRBV5-1 and TRBJ2-1, is KAGVTQTPRYLIKTRGQQVTLSCSPISGHRSVSWYQQTPGQGLQFLFEYFSETQRNKGNFPGRFSGRQFSNSRSEMNVSTLELGDSALYLCASSLSGRTDEQFFGPGTRLTVL.

This clonotype was seen a handful of times. The rearrangement joins TRBV29-1 to TRBJ2-7, with D unresolved. V was pared by 6 bases and J by 1 base, with 16 bases between. Germline V lookup: CDR1 SQVTM, CDR2 ANQGSEA. The CDR3 is 14 amino acids. The CDR3, as DNA: TGCAGCGTGAAAGCGAGATCCCATTCCTACGAGCAGTACTTC. Translated, it gives CSVKARSHSYEQYF.

This chain's CDR3 is CSARERGRRNEQYF. In DNA form, the CDR3 reads TGCAGTGCTAGAGAAAGAGGGAGGAGGAACGAGCAGTACTTC. V gene TRBV20-1 combines with J gene TRBJ2-7, with D perhaps matching TRBD2 (6 bases). The germline gives CDR1 DFQATT, CDR2 SNEGSKA (reference sequence). This CDR3 has 14 amino acids. Trimming shortened V by 0 bases and J by 5 bases, and 14 bases separated the two germline ends.

The sample holds many counts of this clonotype. The V call is TRBV20-1, the J call TRBJ2-7; TRBD1 might be the D (6 bases). Deletions cut 5 bases from V and 2 bases from J, with 13 bases between. The CDR3 totals 13 residues. Germline V CDR1 and CDR2: DFQATT, SNEGSKA (reference sequence). The CDR3 region has the DNA TGCAGTGCTGTTTACAGGGAAACCTACGAGCAGTACTTC. This sequence encodes CSAVYRETYEQYF.

This clonotype was seen a few times. The rearrangement links TRBV28 to TRBJ2-7; 10 bases match TRBD2. With 3 bases clipped from V and 4 bases from J, the junction kept 9 bases outside the gene matches. This CDR3 has 16 residues. Per germline, CDR1 MDHEN and CDR2 SYDVKM. CDR3 region: CASSFLAGSGGYEQYF. The CDR3 bases are TGTGCCAGCAGTTTCCTGGCCGGTAGCGGGGGGTACGAGCAGTACTTC.

V and J are TRBV12-3 or TRBV12-4 and TRBJ2-3; 9 nucleotides agree with TRBD2. This CDR3 region has 14 residues. V gave up 3 bases and J gave up 7 bases; unmatched junction bases: 5. CDR3 residues: CASSLSSGKYTQYF. In DNA, the CDR3 is TGTGCCAGCAGTTTGTCTAGCGGGAAGTATACGCAGTATTTT.

This clonotype has a handful of counts. The rearrangement uses TRBV29-1 and TRBJ2-4; the D is unclear. This CDR3 spans 12 amino acids. V lost 7 bases and J 0 bases, leaving 7 bases between the germline ends. Germline V gene sequence: CDR1 SQVTM, CDR2 ANQGSEA. DNA of the CDR3: TGCAGCGCTGGATTAGCCAAAAACATTCAGTACTTC. Its protein is CSAGLAKNIQYF.

The chain joins TRBV25-1 to TRBJ2-1; a weak D match, TRBD2 (6 bases). The length of the CDR3 is 17 residues. The germline CDR1 and CDR2 sequences are MGHDK and SYGVNS. V lost 5 bases and J 2 bases, leaving 19 bases between the germline ends. The CDR3 here is CASSYPGTPGPYNEQFF. The CDR3 nucleotides are TGTGCCAGCAGTTACCCCGGGACTCCGGGCCCCTACAATGAGCAGTTCTTC.

The J gene is TRBJ1-1, the V gene TRBV24-1; TRBD1 might be the D (5 bases). The V end was cut by 0 bases, the J end by 10 bases, with 8 bases between. The CDR3 totals 12 residues. Germline CDR1 KGHDR, CDR2 SFDVKD. The CDR3 sequence: CATSDLGRVAFF. CDR3 nucleotide sequence: TGTGCCACCAGTGATTTGGGCAGGGTAGCTTTCTTT.

This clonotype was detected only a few times. The chain combines TRBV20-1 with TRBJ2-3, with 7 nucleotides matching TRBD2. The V gene end was trimmed by 3 bases and the J gene end by 2 bases; junction bases not matched to a gene: 11. This CDR3 is built from 16 residues. CDR1 and CDR2 from the germline V gene are DFQATT and SNEGSKA (reference sequence). In nucleotides, the CDR3 is TGCAGTGCTAGGCACGATCCGGGACTATTCACAGATACGCAGTATTTT. Its translation: CSARHDPGLFTDTQYF.

This clonotype appeared a few times. This rearrangement joins TRBV5-1 to TRBJ2-6, with D perhaps assigned TRBD1 or TRBD2 (5 bases each). Deletions cut 1 base from V and 2 bases from J, with 13 bases between. Germline-derived CDR1 and CDR2 are SGHRS and YFSETQ. This CDR3 has 17 amino acids. The CDR3: CASSLNRQGAGANVLTF. In DNA form, the CDR3 reads TGCGCCAGCAGCTTGAATAGGCAGGGAGCTGGGGCCAACGTCCTGACTTTC.

The gene calls are TRBV14 and TRBJ2-7; 9 positions match TRBD2. Unmatched junction bases numbered 12, after V lost 2 bases and J lost 4 bases. The CDR3 has 17 amino acids. Germline loops: CDR1 SGHDN, CDR2 FVKESK. The CDR3 spells CASSQLAVGLAGYEQYF. DNA for the CDR3: TGTGCCAGCAGCCAACTGGCGGTGGGACTAGCAGGTTACGAGCAGTACTTC.

The gene calls are TRBV28 and TRBJ1-5; TRBD1 might be the D (5 bases). The length of the CDR3 is 14 residues. Trimming pared 10 bases from V and 6 bases from J, leaving 19 bases between. CDR1 is MDHEN, CDR2 SYDVKM, per germline. CDR3 amino acids: CATRDPEVTQPQHF. The CDR3 region has the DNA TGTGCCACCCGGGACCCGGAGGTCACTCAGCCCCAGCATTTT.

The V gene is TRBV20-1, the J gene TRBJ2-3; the match to TRBD1 covers 8 bases. There are 14 residues in the CDR3. Looked up from germline, CDR1 is DFQATT and CDR2 is SNEGSKA (reference sequence). V was pared by 1 base and J by 4 bases, with 4 bases of the junction left unmatched. CDR3: CSARVQGAADTQYF. The DNA for the CDR3 is TGCAGTGCTAGAGTTCAGGGGGCGGCAGATACGCAGTATTTT.

About this clonotype: A read error may account for a junction end that differs from germline. The chain combines TRBV13 with TRBJ2-1; no clear D. Per the germline V gene, CDR1 is PRHDT and CDR2 is FYEKMQ (reference sequence). The CDR3 consists of 12 residues. The DNA for the CDR3 is TGTGCCAGCAGCTCTGGCCCTCCTGAAGCCCTCTTC. This translates into CASSSGPPEALF. The full variable domain, with the rest looked up from reference TRBV13 and TRBJ2-1, is AAGVIQSPRHLIKEKRETATLKCYPIPRHDTVYWYQQGPGQDPQFLISFYEKMQSDKGSIPDRFSAQQFSDYHSELNMSSLELGDSALYFCASSSGPPEALFGPGTRLTVL.

This chain links TRBV12-3 or TRBV12-4 with TRBJ2-3; weak D call: TRBD1 (5 bases). Trimming shortened V by 3 bases and J by 0 bases, and 13 bases separated the two germline ends. CDR3 length: 16 amino acids. CDR3 nucleotide sequence: TGTGCCAGCAGTTTGTCCGACAGAACTAGCACAGATACGCAGTATTTT. Amino acids: CASSLSDRTSTDTQYF.

This clonotype was seen more than once but under ten times. The chain links TRBV29-1 to TRBJ1-1; TRBD1 aligns across 8 bases. The CDR3 loop spans 13 amino acids. V gave up 6 bases and J gave up 4 bases; unmatched junction bases: 7. CDR1 is SQVTM and CDR2 is ANQGSEA in the germline V gene. The CDR3 reads CSVQGALSTEAFF. The DNA of the CDR3 is TGCAGCGTGCAGGGGGCGCTTAGCACTGAAGCTTTCTTT.

This clonotype was observed a few times. The chain uses TRBV14 and TRBJ2-3; D possibly matches TRBD1 or TRBD2 (5 bases each). The CDR3 spans 15 residues. Trimming cost V 1 base and J 4 bases, with 12 bases left between them. Per germline, CDR1 SGHDN and CDR2 FVKESK. The CDR3 DNA reads as TGTGCCAGCAGCCAAGCTGGGGCGGGCGCAGATACGCAGTATTTT. As protein: CASSQAGAGADTQYF.

J is TRBJ2-7 and V is TRBV7-2, with 12 bases that match TRBD2. The CDR3 runs 14 residues. V shed 0 bases and J 6 bases; nucleotides not matched to a gene: 0. Germline assignment: CDR1 SGHTA and CDR2 FQGNSA. The CDR3 nucleotides read TGTGCCAGCAGCTTAGCGGGACTAGCGGGCGAGCAGTACTTC. It specifies CASSLAGLAGEQYF. The variable domain in full, completed from reference TRBV7-2 and TRBJ2-7, reads GAGVSQSPSNKVTEKGKDVELRCDPISGHTALYWYRQSLGQGLEFLIYFQGNSAPDKSGLPSDRFSAERTGGSVSTLTIQRTQQEDSAVYLCASSLAGLAGEQYFGPGTRLTVT.

This rearrangement joins TRBV18 to TRBJ2-2, with 11 bases identical to TRBD2. The V gene end was trimmed by 2 bases and the J gene end by 2 bases; junction bases not matched to a gene: 1. Germline V CDR1 and CDR2: KGHSH, LQKENI. The CDR3 loop spans 16 amino acids. The CDR3 sequence is CASSPTSGRNTGELFF. For the CDR3, the DNA is TGTGCCAGCTCACCAACTAGCGGGAGAAACACCGGGGAGCTGTTTTTT.

This clonotype was seen at least ten times. The DNA of the CDR3 is TGTGCCAGCAGCTTAGGTGGGCCGGGAAATACGCAGTATTTT. Its translation is CASSLGGPGNTQYF. The chain joins TRBV7-2 to TRBJ2-3; perhaps TRBD2 as D (5 bases). This CDR3 has 14 amino acids. CDR1 is SGHTA, CDR2 FQGNSA, per germline. Between the trimmed V and J ends, which lost 1 base and 7 bases, there was a span of 12 bases.